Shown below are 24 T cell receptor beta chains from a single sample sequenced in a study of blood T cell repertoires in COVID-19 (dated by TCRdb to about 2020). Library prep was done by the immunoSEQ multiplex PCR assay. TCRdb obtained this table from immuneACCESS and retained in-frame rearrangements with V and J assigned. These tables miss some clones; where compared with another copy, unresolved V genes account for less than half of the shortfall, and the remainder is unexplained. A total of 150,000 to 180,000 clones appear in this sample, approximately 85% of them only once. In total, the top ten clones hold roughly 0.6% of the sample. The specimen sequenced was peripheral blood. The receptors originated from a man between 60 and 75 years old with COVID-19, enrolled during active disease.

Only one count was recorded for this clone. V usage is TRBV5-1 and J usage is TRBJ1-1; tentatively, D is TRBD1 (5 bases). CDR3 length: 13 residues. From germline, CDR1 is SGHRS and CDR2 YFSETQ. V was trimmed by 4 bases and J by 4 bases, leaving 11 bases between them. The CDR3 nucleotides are TGCGCCAGCAGCGACAGCCAGGGCACTGAAGCTTTCTTT. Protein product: CASSDSQGTEAFF.

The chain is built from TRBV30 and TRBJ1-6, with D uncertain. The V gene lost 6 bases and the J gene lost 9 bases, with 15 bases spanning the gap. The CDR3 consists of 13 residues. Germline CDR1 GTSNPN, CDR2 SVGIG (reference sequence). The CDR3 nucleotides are TGTGCCTGCCACTTTCGAGGGAGTTCACCCCTCCACTTT. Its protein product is CACHFRGSSPLHF.

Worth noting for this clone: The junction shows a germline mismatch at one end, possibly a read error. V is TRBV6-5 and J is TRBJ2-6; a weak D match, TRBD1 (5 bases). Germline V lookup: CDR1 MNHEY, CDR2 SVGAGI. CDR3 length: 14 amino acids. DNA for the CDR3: TGTGCCAGCCGATCGACGGCTGGGGCCACCGTCCTGACTTTC. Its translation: CASRSTAGATVLTF.

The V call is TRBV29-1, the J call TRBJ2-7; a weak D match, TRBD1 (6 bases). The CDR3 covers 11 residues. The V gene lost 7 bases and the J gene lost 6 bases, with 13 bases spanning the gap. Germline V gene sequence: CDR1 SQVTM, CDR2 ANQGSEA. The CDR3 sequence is CSGSDRVEQYF. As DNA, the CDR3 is TGCAGCGGCTCGGACAGAGTCGAGCAGTACTTC.

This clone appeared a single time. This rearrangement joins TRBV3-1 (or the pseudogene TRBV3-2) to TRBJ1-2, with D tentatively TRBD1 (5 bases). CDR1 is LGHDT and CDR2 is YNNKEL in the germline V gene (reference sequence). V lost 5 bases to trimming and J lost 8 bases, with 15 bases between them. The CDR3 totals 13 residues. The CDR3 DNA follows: TGTGCCAGCAGCGATGGGACTGCAGCGGGCTACACCTTC. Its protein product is CASSDGTAAGYTF.

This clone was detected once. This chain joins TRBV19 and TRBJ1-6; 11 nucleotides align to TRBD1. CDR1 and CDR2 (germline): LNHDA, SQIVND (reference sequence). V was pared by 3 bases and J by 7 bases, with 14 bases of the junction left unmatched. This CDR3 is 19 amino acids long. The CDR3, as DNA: TGTGCCAGTAGTATTAGGACAGGGGGCGCGTTAAGTGGAAATTCACCCCTCCACTTT. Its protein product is CASSIRTGGALSGNSPLHF. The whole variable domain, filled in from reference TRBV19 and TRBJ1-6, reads DGGITQSPKYLFRKEGQNVTLSCEQNLNHDAMYWYRQDPGQGLRLIYYSQIVNDFQKGDIAEGYSVSREKKESFPLTVTSAQKNPTAFYLCASSIRTGGALSGNSPLHFGNGTRLTVT.

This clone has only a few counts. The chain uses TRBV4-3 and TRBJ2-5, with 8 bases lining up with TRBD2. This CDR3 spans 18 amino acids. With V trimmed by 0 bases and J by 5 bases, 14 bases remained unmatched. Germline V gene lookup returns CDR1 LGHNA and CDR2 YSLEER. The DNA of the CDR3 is TGCGCCAGCAGCCAAGATATTTCGGCGGGGGGAAGGCAGGAGACCCAGTACTTC. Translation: CASSQDISAGGRQETQYF.

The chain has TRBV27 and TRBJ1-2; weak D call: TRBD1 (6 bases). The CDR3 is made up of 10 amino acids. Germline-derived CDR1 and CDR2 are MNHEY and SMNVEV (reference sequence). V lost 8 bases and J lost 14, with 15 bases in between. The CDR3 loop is CASLRQGYTF. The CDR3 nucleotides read TGTGCCAGCCTCCGGCAGGGGTATACCTTC.

The CDR3, as DNA: TGTGCCAGCAGTTACTCCCGCTCTGGAAACACCATATATTTT. Protein product: CASSYSRSGNTIYF. The V call is TRBV6-2 or TRBV6-3, the J call TRBJ1-3; D gene uncertain. This CDR3 contains 14 residues. Looked up from germline, CDR1 is MNHEY and CDR2 is SVGEGT. Trimming pared 0 bases from V and 0 bases from J, leaving 3 bases between.

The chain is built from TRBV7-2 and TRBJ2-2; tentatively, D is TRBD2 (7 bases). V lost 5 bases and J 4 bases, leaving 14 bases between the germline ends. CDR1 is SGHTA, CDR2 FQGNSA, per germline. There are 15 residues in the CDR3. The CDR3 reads CASSPRGAGTGELFF. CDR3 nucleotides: TGTGCCAGCAGCCCCCGGGGGGCGGGCACCGGGGAGCTGTTTTTT.

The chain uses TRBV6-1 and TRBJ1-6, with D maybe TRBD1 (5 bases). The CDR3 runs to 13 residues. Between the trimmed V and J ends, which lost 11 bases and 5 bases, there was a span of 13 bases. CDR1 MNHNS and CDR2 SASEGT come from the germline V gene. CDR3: CAVLQDNNSPLHF. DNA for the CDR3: TGTGCCGTTTTGCAGGACAATAATTCACCCCTCCACTTT.

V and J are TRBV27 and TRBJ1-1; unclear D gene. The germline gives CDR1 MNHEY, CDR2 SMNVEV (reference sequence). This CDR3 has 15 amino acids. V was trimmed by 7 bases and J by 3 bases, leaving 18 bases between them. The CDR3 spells CASTPLSGSYTEAFF. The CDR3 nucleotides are TGTGCCAGCACCCCCCTTAGCGGCTCATACACTGAAGCTTTCTTT.

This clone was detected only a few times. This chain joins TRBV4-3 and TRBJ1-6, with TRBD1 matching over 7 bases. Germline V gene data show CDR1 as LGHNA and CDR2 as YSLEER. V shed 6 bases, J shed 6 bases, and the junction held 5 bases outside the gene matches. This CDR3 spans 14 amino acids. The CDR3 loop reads CASSRDSVNSPLHF. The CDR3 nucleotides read TGCGCCAGCAGTAGGGACAGCGTTAATTCACCCCTCCACTTT.

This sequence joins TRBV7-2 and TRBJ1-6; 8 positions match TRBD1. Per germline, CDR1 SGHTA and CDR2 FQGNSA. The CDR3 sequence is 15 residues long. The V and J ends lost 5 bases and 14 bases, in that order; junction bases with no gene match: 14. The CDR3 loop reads CASSPRTGSGRALHF. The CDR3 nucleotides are TGTGCCAGCAGCCCCCGGACAGGGTCTGGTCGGGCCCTCCACTTT.

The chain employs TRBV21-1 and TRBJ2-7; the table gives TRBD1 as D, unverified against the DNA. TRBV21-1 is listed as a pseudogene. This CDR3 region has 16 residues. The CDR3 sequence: CASSAWGPGDSYEQYF. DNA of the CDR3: TGTGCCAGCAGTGCTTGGGGGCCAGGCGACTCCTACGAGCAGTACTTC.

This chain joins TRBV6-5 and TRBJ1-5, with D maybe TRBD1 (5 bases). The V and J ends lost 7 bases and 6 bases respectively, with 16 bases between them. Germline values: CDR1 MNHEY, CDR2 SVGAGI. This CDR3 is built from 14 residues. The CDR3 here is CASTSAGWGQPQHF. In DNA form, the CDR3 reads TGTGCCAGCACTTCAGCAGGGTGGGGTCAGCCCCAGCATTTT.

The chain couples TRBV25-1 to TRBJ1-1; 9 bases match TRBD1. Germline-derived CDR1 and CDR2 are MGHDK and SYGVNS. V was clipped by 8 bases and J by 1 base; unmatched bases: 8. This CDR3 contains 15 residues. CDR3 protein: CASAGQGLRNTEAFF. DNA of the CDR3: TGTGCCAGCGCCGGACAGGGGTTGAGGAACACTGAAGCTTTCTTT.

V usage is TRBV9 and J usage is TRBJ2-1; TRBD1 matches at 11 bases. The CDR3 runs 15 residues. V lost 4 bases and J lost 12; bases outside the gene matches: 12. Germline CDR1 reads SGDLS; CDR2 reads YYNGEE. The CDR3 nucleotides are TGTGCCAGCAGCCCTACTGGACAGGGGGCGATTCGGCAGTTCTTC. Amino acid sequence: CASSPTGQGAIRQFF.

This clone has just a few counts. As DNA, the CDR3 is TGTGCCAGCTCACCACCCGCGGGGAGACAGGGGAATGAGCAGTTCTTC. Its protein is CASSPPAGRQGNEQFF. The chain couples TRBV18 to TRBJ2-1; 8 nucleotides align to TRBD1. This CDR3 comprises 16 residues. Trimming removed 0 bases from V and 7 bases from J; junction bases left unmatched: 8. The V gene's germline CDR1 is KGHSH and CDR2 LQKENI.

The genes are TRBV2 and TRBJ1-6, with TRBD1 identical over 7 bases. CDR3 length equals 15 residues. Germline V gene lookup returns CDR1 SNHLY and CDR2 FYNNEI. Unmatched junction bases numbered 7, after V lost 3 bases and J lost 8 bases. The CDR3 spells CASSDRPTGDSPLHF. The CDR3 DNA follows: TGTGCCAGCAGTGATAGACCAACAGGGGATTCACCCCTCCACTTT.

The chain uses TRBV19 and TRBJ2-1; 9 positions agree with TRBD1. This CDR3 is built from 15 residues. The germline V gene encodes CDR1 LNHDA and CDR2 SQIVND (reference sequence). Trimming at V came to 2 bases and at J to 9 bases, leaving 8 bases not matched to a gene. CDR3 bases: TGTGCCAGTAGTATAATAGGGACAGGGCTTACTGAGCAGTTCTTC. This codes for CASSIIGTGLTEQFF.

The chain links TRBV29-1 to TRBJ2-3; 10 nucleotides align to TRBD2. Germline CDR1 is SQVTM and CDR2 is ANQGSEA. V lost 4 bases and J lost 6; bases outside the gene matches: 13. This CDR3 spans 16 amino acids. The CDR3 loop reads CSVGKGLARSSDTQYF. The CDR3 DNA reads TGCAGCGTTGGGAAGGGACTAGCGAGGAGCTCGGATACGCAGTATTTT.

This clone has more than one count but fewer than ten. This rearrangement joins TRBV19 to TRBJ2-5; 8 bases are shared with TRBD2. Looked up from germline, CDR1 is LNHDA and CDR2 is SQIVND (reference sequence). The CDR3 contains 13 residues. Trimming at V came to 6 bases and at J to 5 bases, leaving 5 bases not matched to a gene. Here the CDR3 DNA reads TGTGCCAGTAGCGGGGGGGCCTGGGAGACCCAGTACTTC. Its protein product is CASSGGAWETQYF. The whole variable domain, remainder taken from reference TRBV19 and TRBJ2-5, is DGGITQSPKYLFRKEGQNVTLSCEQNLNHDAMYWYRQDPGQGLRLIYYSQIVNDFQKGDIAEGYSVSREKKESFPLTVTSAQKNPTAFYLCASSGGAWETQYFGPGTRLLVL.

The CDR3 DNA follows: TGTGCCAGCAGCTTAGGGCTAGCGGATTACAATGAGCAGTTCTTC. Its translation is CASSLGLADYNEQFF. The chain carries TRBV11-1 and TRBJ2-1, with 7 nucleotides matching TRBD2. CDR3 size: 15 residues. Germline-derived CDR1 and CDR2 are SGHAT and FQDESV (reference sequence). Losses at the gene ends were 1 base for V and 4 bases for J; bases not matched to a gene: 4.